These 14 T cell receptor beta chains originate from one sample sequenced in a study of blood T cells in healthy people across ages. Next came a second PCR, run for about 7 to 12 cycles, which used a sample-barcoded 5' primer along with a J-beta primer mix. Each CDR3 protein is one row after TCRdb ran MiXCR on the 5' RACE reads. The profile shows roughly 1.4 million distinct CDR3 sequences, roughly 60% of them singletons. The sample taken for sequencing was blood. Receptors were obtained from a man between 18 and 35 years old in good health.

V gene TRBV9 combines with J gene TRBJ1-2; D is unresolved. CDR3 length: 13 residues. V gave up 3 bases and J gave up 2 bases, with 8 bases separating them. Germline values: CDR1 SGDLS, CDR2 YYNGEE. Here the CDR3 DNA reads TGTGCCAGCAGCGCAGTCTTCAACTATGGCTACACCTTC. This translates into CASSAVFNYGYTF.

The gene calls are TRBV11-2 and TRBJ2-7, with a possible D match to TRBD2 (5 bases). V gave up 3 bases and J gave up 5 bases, with 23 bases separating them. This CDR3 spans 17 amino acids. Germline values: CDR1 SGHAT, CDR2 FQNNGV. CDR3 sequence (DNA): TGTGCCAGCAGCTTGGTTCCGGGAAGGGCTCGAAGGAACGAGCAGTACTTC. This sequence encodes CASSLVPGRARRNEQYF. Together with reference TRBV11-2 and TRBJ2-7, the CDR3 gives the full variable domain: EAGVAQSPRYKIIEKRQSVAFWCNPISGHATLYWYQQILGQGPKLLIQFQNNGVVDDSQLPKDRFSAERLKGVDSTLKIQPAKLEDSAVYLCASSLVPGRARRNEQYFGPGTRLTVT.

V and J are TRBV7-9 and TRBJ2-5, with 7 bases fitting TRBD2. Trimming cost V 1 base and J 7 bases; bases outside gene matches: 21. This CDR3 comprises 19 residues. Germline V gene lookup returns CDR1 SEHNR and CDR2 FQNEAQ (reference sequence). The chain's CDR3 is CASSLVPWGGNLSTGTQYF. CDR3 bases: TGTGCCAGCAGCTTAGTACCTTGGGGGGGGAACCTATCAACAGGGACCCAGTACTTC. Filled out from reference TRBV7-9 and TRBJ2-5, the complete variable domain reads DTGVSQNPRHKITKRGQNVTFRCDPISEHNRLYWYRQTLGQGPEFLTYFQNEAQLEKSRLLSDRFSAERPKGSFSTLEIQRTEQGDSAMYLCASSLVPWGGNLSTGTQYFGPGTRLLVL.

This clonotype was counted a few times. The chain recombines TRBV7-2 with TRBJ2-3; D gene ambiguous. This CDR3 comprises 15 residues. Trimming pared 0 bases from V and 2 bases from J, leaving 9 bases between. Looked up from germline, CDR1 is SGHTA and CDR2 is FQGNSA. The CDR3 bases are TGTGCCAGCAGCTTAGCTCGTCTTATCACAGATACGCAGTATTTT. Encoded protein: CASSLARLITDTQYF.

The chain links TRBV25-1 to TRBJ2-7; TRBD1 agrees at 9 bases. The CDR3 consists of 15 residues. V dropped 5 bases and J dropped 4; count of bases not matched to a gene: 9. The germline V gene encodes CDR1 MGHDK and CDR2 SYGVNS. CDR3 DNA sequence: TGTGCCAGCAGTAGGCGGGACAGGGAATTGTACGAGCAGTACTTC. The encoded protein is CASSRRDRELYEQYF.

The chain recombines TRBV10-2 with TRBJ2-7; 7 nucleotides agree with TRBD1. The junction had 5 bases not matched to a gene; V was cut back by 7 bases and J by 2 bases. Germline values: CDR1 WSHSY, CDR2 SAAADI. This CDR3 contains 13 residues. For the CDR3, the DNA is TGCGCCAGCACCGGACAGGCCGCCTACGAGCAGTACTTC. As protein: CASTGQAAYEQYF.

Remarks on this clonotype: One end of the junction varies from germline; a read error may be responsible. This rearrangement joins TRBV7-7 to TRBJ2-3; TRBD2 aligns across 9 bases. CDR1 is SSHAT, CDR2 FNYEAQ, per germline (reference sequence). The CDR3 length is 14 residues. The CDR3 sequence: CASSQGLASDTQYF. CDR3 in DNA: TGTGCTAGCAGCCAGGGACTAGCAAGCGATACGCAGTATTTT.

The sample holds a few counts of this clonotype. The germline gene is not matched at one end of the junction; a read error may be the cause. The chain uses TRBV5-1 and TRBJ2-1, with D possibly TRBD2 on 6 matching bases. The germline V gene has CDR1 SGHRS and CDR2 YFSETQ. CDR3 length: 14 amino acids. CDR3: CASSWGTSSNEQFF. CDR3 bases: TGCGCCAGCAGCTGGGGGACTTCCTCCAATGAGCAGTTCTTC.

In DNA, the CDR3 is TGCAGTGCTAGTGTTTGGGGGCCGGGGGAGACCCAGTACTTC. It specifies CSASVWGPGETQYF. The chain couples TRBV20-1 to TRBJ2-5, with D possibly matching TRBD1 (6 bases). The CDR3 contains 14 residues. V lost 3 bases to trimming and J lost 5 bases, with 16 bases between them. CDR1 and CDR2 (germline): DFQATT, SNEGSKA (reference sequence).

This clonotype was seen only a few times. V and J are TRBV4-1 and TRBJ1-1; D remains unclear. Germline V gene lookup returns CDR1 MGHRA and CDR2 YSYEKL. This CDR3 has 13 residues. Trimming left V 0 bases short and J 0 bases short, with 2 bases between. CDR3 in amino acids: CASSQDMNTEAFF. The CDR3, as DNA: TGCGCCAGCAGCCAAGATATGAACACTGAAGCTTTCTTT.

The gene calls are TRBV11-2 and TRBJ2-5; D not resolved. The CDR3 consists of 11 residues. V was shortened by 5 bases and J by 10 bases, with 11 bases between the two germline ends. Germline V gene data show CDR1 as SGHAT and CDR2 as FQNNGV. CDR3 in amino acids: CASSLISGQYF. DNA for the CDR3: TGTGCCAGCAGCCTGATAAGTGGCCAGTACTTC.

The chain is built from TRBV6-5 and TRBJ1-6, with D tentatively TRBD1 (5 bases). Germline V CDR1 and CDR2: MNHEY, SVGAGI. This CDR3 comprises 13 residues. The V gene lost 6 bases and the J gene lost 6 bases, with 9 bases spanning the gap. CDR3 DNA: TGTGCCAGCAGGACAGCGGGTAATTCACCCCTCCACTTT. It is translated as CASRTAGNSPLHF.

A few counts support this clonotype. The V call is TRBV4-3, the J call TRBJ2-1; 7 bases agree with TRBD2. CDR3 length: 16 residues. Germline V gives CDR1 LGHNA, CDR2 YSLEER. With V trimmed by 0 bases and J by 0 bases, 2 bases remained unmatched. CDR3 coding DNA: TGCGCCAGCAGCCAAGATCGCGGGGGCTCCTACAATGAGCAGTTCTTC. Its translation: CASSQDRGGSYNEQFF.

The J gene is TRBJ1-2, the V gene TRBV27; D uncertain. Trimming removed 5 bases at V and 0 bases at J, with 16 bases between. Germline V lookup: CDR1 MNHEY, CDR2 SMNVEV (reference sequence). CDR3 length: 16 amino acids. CDR3 sequence reads: CASSARAGRSNYGYTF. The CDR3 nucleotides read TGTGCCAGCAGTGCCCGGGCCGGTCGGTCTAACTATGGCTACACCTTC.